Sequencing of this TCR beta chain was carried out in a study of T cell responses to AZD1222 COVID-19 vaccine. Study as a whole: The study pooled second doses at about 4 or about 12 weeks.

Concerning this clone: What it binds is unknown.

The method was immunoSEQ multiplex PCR; TCRdb's version includes in-frame clones alone and lacks a portion of them. The profile covers about 130,000 clones, with roughly 90% appearing a single time and approximately 4.5% taken by the ten largest. Study-level results: Most donors were white British and more were female, and clonal diversity was possibly underestimated.

This CDR3 spans 13 amino acids. Germline V gene sequence: CDR1 MDHEN, CDR2 SYDVKM. V was clipped by 6 bases and J by 5 bases; unmatched bases: 6. The chain links TRBV28 to TRBJ1-2; 7 bases fit TRBD1. Sequencing was performed on peripheral blood, taken on day 0 of AZD1222 vaccination. The TCR was taken from an adult in good health. The CDR3 reads CASRPGTVYGYTF. CDR3 DNA sequence: TGTGCCAGCAGACCCGGGACAGTTTATGGCTACACCTTC.